This TCR beta chain was sequenced in a study of OX40 agonist ivuxolimab in advanced cancers. About the study: All patients had ivuxolimab intravenously every 2 weeks at 0.01 to 10 mg/kg.

V was shortened by 4 bases and J by 10 bases, with 18 bases between the two germline ends. Germline-derived CDR1 and CDR2 are SGDLS and YYNGEE. The CDR3 runs to 15 residues. Some clones are missing from TCRdb's copy, which holds only in-frame ones; the method was immunoSEQ multiplex PCR. Of fewer than 30,000 clones in the sample, around 75% were seen once. The sample was CD4+ or CD8+ T cells sorted from blood, taken in a trial of the OX40 agonist ivuxolimab. This clonotype was obtained from an adult with an advanced solid tumor such as melanoma, head and neck, liver or kidney cancer. J is TRBJ1-6 and V is TRBV9, with D perhaps TRBD1 (6 bases). Written as DNA, the CDR3 is TGTGCCAGCAGCACCGGGGAACAGGGAACCTCACCCCTCCACTTT. This translates into CASSTGEQGTSPLHF.